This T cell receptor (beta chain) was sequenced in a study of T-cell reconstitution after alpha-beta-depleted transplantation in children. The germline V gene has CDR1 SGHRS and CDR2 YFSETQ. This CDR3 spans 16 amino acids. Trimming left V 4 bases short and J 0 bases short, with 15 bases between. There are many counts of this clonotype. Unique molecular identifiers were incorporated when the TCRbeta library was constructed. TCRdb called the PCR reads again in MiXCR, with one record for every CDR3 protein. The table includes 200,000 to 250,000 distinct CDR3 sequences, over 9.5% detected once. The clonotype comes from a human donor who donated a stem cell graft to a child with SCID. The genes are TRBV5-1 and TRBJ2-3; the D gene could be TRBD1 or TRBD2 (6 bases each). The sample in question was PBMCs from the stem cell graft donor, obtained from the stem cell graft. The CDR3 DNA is TGCGCCAGCAGCGATGGGGGGCTGGGGAGCACAGATACGCAGTATTTT. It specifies CASSDGGLGSTDTQYF.